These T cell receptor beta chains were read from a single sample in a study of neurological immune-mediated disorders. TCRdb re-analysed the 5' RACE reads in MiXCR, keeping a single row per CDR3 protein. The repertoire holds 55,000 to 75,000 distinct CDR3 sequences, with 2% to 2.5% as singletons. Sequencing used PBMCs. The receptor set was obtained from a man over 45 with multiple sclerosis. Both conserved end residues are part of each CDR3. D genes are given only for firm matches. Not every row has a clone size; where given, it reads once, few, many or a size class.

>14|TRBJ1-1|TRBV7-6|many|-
TGTGCCAGCAGCTTACAGGGCATGAACACTGAAGCTTTCTTT
CASSLQGMNTEAFF
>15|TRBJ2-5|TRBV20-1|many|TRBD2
TGCAGTGCTAGAGTGGCTAGCGGGGTGCTAGAGACCCAGTACTTC
CSARVASGVLETQYF
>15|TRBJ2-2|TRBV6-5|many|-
TGTGCCAGCAGTTACAGTATAGGTTACACCGGGGAGCTGTTTTTT
CASSYSIGYTGELFF
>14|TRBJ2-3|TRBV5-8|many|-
TGTGCCACTGCCGGGTTCGGTAGCACAGATACGCAGTATTTT
CATAGFGSTDTQYF
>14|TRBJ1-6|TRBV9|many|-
TGTGCCAGCAGCCCGGGGGTACAAAATTCACCCCTCCACTTT
CASSPGVQNSPLHF
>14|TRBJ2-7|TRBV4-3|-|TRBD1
TGCGCCAGCAGCCAATTACAGGGGGCCTACGAGCAGTACTTC
CASSQLQGAYEQYF
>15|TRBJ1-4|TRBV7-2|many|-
TGTGCCAGCAGCCAGTTGGGGGGAACTAATGAAAAACTGTTTTTT
CASSQLGGTNEKLFF
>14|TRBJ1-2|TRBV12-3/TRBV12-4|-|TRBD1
TGTGTCAGCAGTCAGGGGACAGGGGCCTATGGCTACACCTTC
CVSSQGTGAYGYTF
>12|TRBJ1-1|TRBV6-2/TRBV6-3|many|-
TGTGCCAGCACTGGGCGGAGGGCTGAAGCTTTCTTT
CASTGRRAEAFF
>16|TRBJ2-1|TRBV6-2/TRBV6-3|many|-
TGTGCCAGCAGTTACATCCGGGGGACGTCCTACAATGAGCAGTTCTTC
CASSYIRGTSYNEQFF
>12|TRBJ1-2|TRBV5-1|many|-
TGCGCCAGCTACTCCCCCCTAGATGGCTACACCTTC
CASYSPLDGYTF
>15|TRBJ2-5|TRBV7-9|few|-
TGTGCCAGCAGCTTAGGCCCAGCGGTGGGAGAGACCCAGTACTTC
CASSLGPAVGETQYF
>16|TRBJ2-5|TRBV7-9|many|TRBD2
TGTGCCAGCAGCCAACAACTAGCGGGGGGTCAAGAGACCCAGTACTTC
CASSQQLAGGQETQYF
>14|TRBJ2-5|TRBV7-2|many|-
TGTGCCAGCAGCGGGGGCGGGTGGAGAGAGACCCAGTACTTC
CASSGGGWRETQYF
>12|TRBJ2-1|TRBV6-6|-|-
TGTGACAGCAGCAGACCTAGGAATGAGCAGTTCTTC
CDSSRPRNEQFF
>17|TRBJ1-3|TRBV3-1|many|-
TGTGCCAGCAGCCAAGCTCGGGAAAGTTCAAGGGGAAACACCATATATTTT
CASSQARESSRGNTIYF
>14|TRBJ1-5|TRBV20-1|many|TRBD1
TGCAGTGCTAGAGCGGGACAGTACAATCAGCCCCAGCATTTT
CSARAGQYNQPQHF
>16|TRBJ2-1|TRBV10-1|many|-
TGCGCCAGCAGCGCGAGGGGGTCGTCAACCTACAATGAGCAGTTCTTC
CASSARGSSTYNEQFF
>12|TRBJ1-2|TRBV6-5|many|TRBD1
TGTGCCAGCATTACAGGGGACTATGGCTACACCTTC
CASITGDYGYTF
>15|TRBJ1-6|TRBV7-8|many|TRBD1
TGTGCCAGCAGCTCAAGACAGGGGGAGAATTCACCCCTCCACTTT
CASSSRQGENSPLHF
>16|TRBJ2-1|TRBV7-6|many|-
TGTGCCAGCAGCCATCCCCTCGGGTCTCGAAACAATGAGCAGTTCTTC
CASSHPLGSRNNEQFF
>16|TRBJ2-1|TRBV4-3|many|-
TGCGCCAGCAGCCCCTCCGGGGGTCGTGCCTACAATGAGCAGTTCTTC
CASSPSGGRAYNEQFF
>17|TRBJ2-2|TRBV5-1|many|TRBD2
TGCGCCAGCAGCCCGAGGGGCGGGGGGCTGAACACCGGGGAGCTGTTTTTT
CASSPRGGGLNTGELFF
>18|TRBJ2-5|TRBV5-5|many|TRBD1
TGTGCCAGCAGCTTCTTACTCCGGGACAGGATACGAGAAGAGACCCAGTACTTC
CASSFLLRDRIREETQYF
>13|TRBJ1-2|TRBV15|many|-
TGTGCCACCAGCAGAGACGGAAGCTATGGCTACACCTTC
CATSRDGSYGYTF
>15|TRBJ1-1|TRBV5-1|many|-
TGCGCCAGCAGCCAACAGACAGAGGGGTTTGCTGAAGCTTTCTTT
CASSQQTEGFAEAFF
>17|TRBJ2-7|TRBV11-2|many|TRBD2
TGTGCCAGCAGCTTAGCACTAGCGGGGGGATCCTCCTACGAGCAGTACTTC
CASSLALAGGSSYEQYF
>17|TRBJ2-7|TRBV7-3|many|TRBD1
TGTGCCAGCAGCTTAACGCCCAGGACAGGGGCTTCCTACGAGCAGTACTTC
CASSLTPRTGASYEQYF
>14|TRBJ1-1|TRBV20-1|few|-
TGCAGTACCTCGTCCCCCAGGGAGAACACTGAAGCTTTCTTT
CSTSSPRENTEAFF
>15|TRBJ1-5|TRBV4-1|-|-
TGCGCCAGCAGCCAAGATCGTGGGATTGGACAGCACCAGCATTTT
CASSQDRGIGQHQHF
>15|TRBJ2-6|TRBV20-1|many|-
TGCAGTGCCCGTGACCCTATGAGGGGGGCCAACGTCCTGACTTTC
CSARDPMRGANVLTF
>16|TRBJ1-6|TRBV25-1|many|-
TGTGCCAGCAGTCCCACAGATAGGGGGATAAATTCACCCCTCCACTTT
CASSPTDRGINSPLHF
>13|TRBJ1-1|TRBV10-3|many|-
TGTGCCATCGTCGGGGGCCGGGTCACTGAAGCTTTCTTT
CAIVGGRVTEAFF
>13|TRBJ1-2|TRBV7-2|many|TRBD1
TGTGCCAGCAGCCCCGACAGGGTCGGTGGCTACACCTTC
CASSPDRVGGYTF
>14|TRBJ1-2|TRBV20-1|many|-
TGCAGTGCGAGTGACAGGAGGGGTAACTATGGCTACACCTTC
CSASDRRGNYGYTF
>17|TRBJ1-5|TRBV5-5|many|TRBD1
TGTGCCAGCAGCTTGATCCCAGGGGGTTATAGCAATCAGCCCCAGCATTTT
CASSLIPGGYSNQPQHF
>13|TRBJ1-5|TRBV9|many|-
TGTGCCAGCAGCGTAGAAATGGGTCAGCCCCAGCATTTT
CASSVEMGQPQHF
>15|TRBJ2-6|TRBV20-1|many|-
TGCAGTGCCAGAGAATTAACAGGGAGAGCCAACGTCCTGACTTTC
CSARELTGRANVLTF
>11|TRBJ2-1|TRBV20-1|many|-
TGCAGTGAGGTCAAGGTCAATGAGCAGTTCTTC
CSEVKVNEQFF
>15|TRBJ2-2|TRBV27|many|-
TGTGCCAGCAGTTTACCGGGGTACGGCACCGGGGAGCTGTTTTTT
CASSLPGYGTGELFF
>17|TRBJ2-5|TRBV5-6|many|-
TGTGCCAGCAGCCACGTAATCTGGGGGAGTATGTTAAAGACCCAGTACTTC
CASSHVIWGSMLKTQYF
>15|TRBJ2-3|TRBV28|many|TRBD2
TGTGCTGTAAGGACTAGCGGGGGGATCACAGATACGCAGTATTTT
CAVRTSGGITDTQYF
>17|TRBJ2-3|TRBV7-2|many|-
TGTGCCAGCAGCTTAGATCCTGGTGGGGGGGCGCCAGATACGCAGTATTTT
CASSLDPGGGAPDTQYF
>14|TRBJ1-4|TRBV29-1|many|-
TGCAGCGTTGAAGTTCAAGGGACTAATGAAAAACTGTTTTTT
CSVEVQGTNEKLFF
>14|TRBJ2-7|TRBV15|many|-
TGTGCCACCAGCAGACTGAAATCCGATCGCGAGCAGTACTTC
CATSRLKSDREQYF